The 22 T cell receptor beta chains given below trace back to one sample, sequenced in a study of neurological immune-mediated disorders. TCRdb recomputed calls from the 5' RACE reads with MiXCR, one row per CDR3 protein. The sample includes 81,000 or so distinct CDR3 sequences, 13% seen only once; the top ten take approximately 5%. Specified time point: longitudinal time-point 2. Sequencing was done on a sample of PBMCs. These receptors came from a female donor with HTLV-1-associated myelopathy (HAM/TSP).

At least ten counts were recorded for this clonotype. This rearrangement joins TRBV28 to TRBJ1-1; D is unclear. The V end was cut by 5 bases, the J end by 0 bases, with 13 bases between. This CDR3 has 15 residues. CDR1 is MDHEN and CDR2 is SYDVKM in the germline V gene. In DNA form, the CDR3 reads TGTGCCAGCAGTCGGTCCTCACGAATGAACACTGAAGCTTTCTTT. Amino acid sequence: CASSRSSRMNTEAFF.

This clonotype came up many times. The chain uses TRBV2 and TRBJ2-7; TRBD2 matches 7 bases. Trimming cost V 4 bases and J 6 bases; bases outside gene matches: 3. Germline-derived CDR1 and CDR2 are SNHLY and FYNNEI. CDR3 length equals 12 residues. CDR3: CASSVGGPEQYF. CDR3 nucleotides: TGTGCCAGCAGTGTGGGAGGGCCCGAGCAGTACTTC.

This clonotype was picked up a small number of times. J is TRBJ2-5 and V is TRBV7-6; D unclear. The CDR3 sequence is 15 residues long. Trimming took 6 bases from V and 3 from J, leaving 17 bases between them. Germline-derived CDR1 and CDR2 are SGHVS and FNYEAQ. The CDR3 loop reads CASRQRMGNEETQYF. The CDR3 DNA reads TGTGCCAGCAGGCAACGAATGGGGAACGAAGAGACCCAGTACTTC.

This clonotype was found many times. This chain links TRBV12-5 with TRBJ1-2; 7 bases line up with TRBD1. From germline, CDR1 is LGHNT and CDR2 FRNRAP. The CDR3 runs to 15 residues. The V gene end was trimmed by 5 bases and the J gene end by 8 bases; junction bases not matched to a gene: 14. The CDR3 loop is CASGVTGALPKGYTF. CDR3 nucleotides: TGTGCTAGTGGTGTAACAGGGGCCCTTCCTAAAGGCTACACCTTC.

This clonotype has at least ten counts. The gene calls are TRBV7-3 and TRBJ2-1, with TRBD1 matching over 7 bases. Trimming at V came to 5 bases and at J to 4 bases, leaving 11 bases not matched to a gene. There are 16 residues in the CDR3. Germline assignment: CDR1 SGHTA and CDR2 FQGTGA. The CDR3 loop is CASSTGDRGMYNEQFF. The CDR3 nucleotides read TGTGCCAGCAGCACCGGGGACAGAGGCATGTACAATGAGCAGTTCTTC.

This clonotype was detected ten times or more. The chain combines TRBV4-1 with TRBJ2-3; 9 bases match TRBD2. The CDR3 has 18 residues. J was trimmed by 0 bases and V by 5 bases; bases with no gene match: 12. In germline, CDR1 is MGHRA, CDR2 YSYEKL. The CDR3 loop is CASSSSSGVQYSTDTQYF. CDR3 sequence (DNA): TGCGCCAGCAGCTCCTCTAGCGGGGTCCAATATAGCACAGATACGCAGTATTTT.

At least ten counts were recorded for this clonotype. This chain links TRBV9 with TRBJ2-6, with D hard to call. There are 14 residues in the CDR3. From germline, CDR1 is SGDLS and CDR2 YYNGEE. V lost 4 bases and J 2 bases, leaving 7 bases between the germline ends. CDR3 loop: CASSTNPGANVLTF. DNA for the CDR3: TGTGCCAGCAGCACTAACCCTGGGGCCAACGTCCTGACTTTC.

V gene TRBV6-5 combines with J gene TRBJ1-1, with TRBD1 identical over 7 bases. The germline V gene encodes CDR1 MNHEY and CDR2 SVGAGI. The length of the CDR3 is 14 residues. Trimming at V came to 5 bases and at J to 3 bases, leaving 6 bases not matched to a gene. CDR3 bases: TGTGCCAGCAGTCACAAAACAGGGGACACTGAAGCTTTCTTT. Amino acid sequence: CASSHKTGDTEAFF.

CDR3 sequence (DNA): TGTGCCATCGGGGGGGCCGGAGATACGCAGTATTTT. Translating gives CAIGGAGDTQYF. The genes are TRBV10-3 and TRBJ2-3, with D possibly being TRBD2 (7 bases). Trimming took off 8 bases at V and 5 bases at J, with 11 bases between the two ends. Looked up from germline, CDR1 is ENHRY and CDR2 is SYGVKD. The CDR3 totals 12 residues.

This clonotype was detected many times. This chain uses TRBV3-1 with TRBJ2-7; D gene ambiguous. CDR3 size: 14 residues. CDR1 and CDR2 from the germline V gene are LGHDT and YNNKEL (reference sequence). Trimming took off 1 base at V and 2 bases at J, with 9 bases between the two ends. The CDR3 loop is CASSQGLIAYEQYF. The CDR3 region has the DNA TGTGCCAGCAGCCAAGGCCTAATAGCCTACGAGCAGTACTTC.

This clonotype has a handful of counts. Written as DNA, the CDR3 is TGTGCCAGCAGTGACGCAGGCTACGAGCAGTACTTC. The encoded protein is CASSDAGYEQYF. The rearrangement links TRBV2 to TRBJ2-7; D ambiguous. The CDR3 loop spans 12 amino acids. Germline V gene data show CDR1 as SNHLY and CDR2 as FYNNEI. V was shortened by 3 bases and J by 3 bases, with 6 bases between the two germline ends.

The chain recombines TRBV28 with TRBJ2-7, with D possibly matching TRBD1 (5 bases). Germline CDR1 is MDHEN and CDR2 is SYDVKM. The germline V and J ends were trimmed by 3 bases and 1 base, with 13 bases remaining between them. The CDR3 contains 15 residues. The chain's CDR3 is CASSLPQGSSYEQYF. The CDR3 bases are TGTGCCAGCAGTTTGCCCCAGGGAAGTTCCTACGAGCAGTACTTC.

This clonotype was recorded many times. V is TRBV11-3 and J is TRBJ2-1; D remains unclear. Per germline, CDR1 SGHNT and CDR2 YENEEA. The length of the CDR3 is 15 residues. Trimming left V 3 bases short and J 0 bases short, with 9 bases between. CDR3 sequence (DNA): TGTGCCAGCAGCTTTCAGGTGGGCTCCTACAATGAGCAGTTCTTC. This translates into CASSFQVGSYNEQFF.

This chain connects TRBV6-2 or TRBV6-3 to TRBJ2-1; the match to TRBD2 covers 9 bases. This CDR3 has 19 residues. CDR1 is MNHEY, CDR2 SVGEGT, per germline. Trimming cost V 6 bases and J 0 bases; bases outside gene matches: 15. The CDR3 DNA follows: TGTGCCAGCAGCGATTGGGAAAAGCGGGGGGTTCTCTCCTACAATGAGCAGTTCTTC. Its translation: CASSDWEKRGVLSYNEQFF.

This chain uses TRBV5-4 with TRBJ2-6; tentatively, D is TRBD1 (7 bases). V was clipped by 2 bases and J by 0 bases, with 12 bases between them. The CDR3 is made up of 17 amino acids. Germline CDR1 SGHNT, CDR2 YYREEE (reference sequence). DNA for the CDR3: TGTGCCAGCAGCTTCCGCAGGGGGGACTCTGGGGCCAACGTCCTGACTTTC. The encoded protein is CASSFRRGDSGANVLTF.

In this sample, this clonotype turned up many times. CDR3 sequence (DNA): TGCAGTGCCCTAAGGAGCACAGATACGCAGTATTTT. It translates to CSALRSTDTQYF. The genes are TRBV20-1 and TRBJ2-3, with D unresolved. Trimming cost V 6 bases and J 0 bases, with 7 bases left between them. Germline V gene data show CDR1 as DFQATT and CDR2 as SNEGSKA (reference sequence). The CDR3 has 12 residues.

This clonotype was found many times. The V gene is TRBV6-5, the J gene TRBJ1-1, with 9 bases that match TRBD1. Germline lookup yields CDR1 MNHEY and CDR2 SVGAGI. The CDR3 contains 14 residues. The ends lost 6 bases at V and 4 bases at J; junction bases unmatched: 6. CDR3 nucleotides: TGTGCCAGCAGACCTCCGGACAGGGGCACTGAAGCTTTCTTT. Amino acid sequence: CASRPPDRGTEAFF.

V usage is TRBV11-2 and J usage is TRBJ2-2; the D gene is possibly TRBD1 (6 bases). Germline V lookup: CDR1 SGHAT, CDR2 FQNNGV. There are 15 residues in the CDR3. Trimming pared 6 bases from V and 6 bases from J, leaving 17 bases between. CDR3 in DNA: TGTGCCAGCAGATTACACCGGGACACCCCCGGGGAGCTGTTTTTT. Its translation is CASRLHRDTPGELFF. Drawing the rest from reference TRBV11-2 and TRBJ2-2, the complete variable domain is EAGVAQSPRYKIIEKRQSVAFWCNPISGHATLYWYQQILGQGPKLLIQFQNNGVVDDSQLPKDRFSAERLKGVDSTLKIQPAKLEDSAVYLCASRLHRDTPGELFFGEGSRLTVL.

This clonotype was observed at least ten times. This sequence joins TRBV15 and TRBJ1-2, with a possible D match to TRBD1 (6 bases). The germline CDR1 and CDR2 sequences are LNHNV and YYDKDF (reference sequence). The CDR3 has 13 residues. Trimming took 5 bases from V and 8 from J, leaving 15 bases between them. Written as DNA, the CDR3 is TGTGCCACCAGCGGGGCGGGGGGCTACGGCTACACCTTC. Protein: CATSGAGGYGYTF.

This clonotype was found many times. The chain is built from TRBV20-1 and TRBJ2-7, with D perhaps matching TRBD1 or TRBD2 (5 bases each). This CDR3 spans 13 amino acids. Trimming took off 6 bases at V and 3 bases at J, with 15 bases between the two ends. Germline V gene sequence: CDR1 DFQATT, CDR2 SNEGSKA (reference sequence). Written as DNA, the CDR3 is TGCAGTGCCCGGGGCAGGGTCGGCTACGAGCAGTACTTC. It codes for CSARGRVGYEQYF.

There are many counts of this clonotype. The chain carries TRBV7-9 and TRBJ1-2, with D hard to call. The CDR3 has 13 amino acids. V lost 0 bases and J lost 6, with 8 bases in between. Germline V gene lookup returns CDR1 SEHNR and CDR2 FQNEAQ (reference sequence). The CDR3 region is CASSLAVSDGYTF. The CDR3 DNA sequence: TGTGCCAGCAGCTTAGCGGTATCGGATGGCTACACCTTC.

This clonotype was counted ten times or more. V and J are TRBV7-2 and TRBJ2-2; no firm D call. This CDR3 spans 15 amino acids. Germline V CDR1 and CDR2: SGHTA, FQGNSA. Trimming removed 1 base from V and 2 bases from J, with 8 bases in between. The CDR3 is CASSLERVNTGELFF. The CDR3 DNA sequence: TGTGCCAGCAGCTTAGAGAGAGTTAACACCGGGGAGCTGTTTTTT.